Reported below is one TCR beta chain. Its antigen is undetermined. Unique-molecular-identifier-tagged TCR beta cDNA libraries were used. From about 1 to 10 million T cells, around 500,000 cDNA molecules were obtained. TCRdb fed the PCR reads into MiXCR, producing one record per CDR3 protein. The table has roughly 800,000 distinct CDR3 sequences, about 43% seen once. The data are from a study of post-analysis software for immune sequencing data. Broader study findings: Compared with controls, patients showed significantly lower normalized Chao1 diversity. With F measure, samples from one preparation batch clustered together strongly. Roughly five TRBV segments were more frequent in patients than controls; TRBV5-6, TRBV5-1 and TRBV20-1 belonged to this group.

The germline V gene encodes CDR1 SEHNR and CDR2 FQNEAQ (reference sequence). The CDR3 length is 16 residues. The J segment lost 2 bases and the V segment lost 5 bases, leaving 12 bases of the junction unmatched. The chain combines TRBV7-9 with TRBJ2-7, with 7 nucleotides matching TRBD2. The sequence was collected from a girl aged 10 to 17 with multiple sclerosis. Sequenced input: blood. The CDR3 loop reads CASSDRGDYGAYEQYF. CDR3 DNA sequence: TGTGCCAGCAGCGACAGAGGGGACTACGGGGCCTACGAGCAGTACTTC.